The sequence of this T cell receptor (beta chain) was determined in a study of blood T cell repertoires in COVID-19. Across the whole study: Sources were T cells, B-cell-depleted T cells, or PBMCs; the material itself was cDNA or gDNA.

Measured with immunoSEQ multiplex PCR; TCRdb has only the in-frame clones, and not every one. Of more than 90,000 clones listed, approximately 90% were seen once; the top ten hold around 18%. Deletions cut 6 bases from V and 2 bases from J, with 10 bases between. The CDR3 runs to 13 residues. Germline V lookup: CDR1 ENHRY, CDR2 SYGVKD. The receptor was derived from a woman aged 60-75 years with COVID-19, enrolled during active disease. V usage is TRBV10-3 and J usage is TRBJ1-2; D gene ambiguous. Sample: peripheral blood. The CDR3 protein is CAISPGGNYGYTF. In DNA form, the CDR3 reads TGTGCCATCAGCCCTGGCGGAAACTATGGCTACACCTTC.